This TCR beta chain was obtained from a study of early T cells in non-severe SARS-CoV-2 infection. Overall study context: Unpaired chains resulted from sequencing bulk RNA of unsorted whole blood. The study's findings and limits: CD4 and private specificities were missed by VDJdb matching, which favored anti-spike CD8 responses.

TCRdb called the 5' RACE reads again in MiXCR, with one record for every CDR3 protein. The sample includes tens of thousands of distinct CDR3 sequences, 5.6% of them seen just once. The V gene's germline CDR1 is SGHRS and CDR2 YFSETQ. The CDR3 totals 13 residues. The V end was cut by 4 bases, the J end by 1 base, with 8 bases between. This clonotype showed up just a few times. Its specificity is not known. This clonotype originated in an adult who was a healthcare worker with PCR-confirmed SARS-CoV-2 infection or an uninfected control (not recorded which). Sequenced sample: whole blood. The J gene is TRBJ1-1, the V gene TRBV5-1; D call uncertain. The CDR3 bases are TGCGCCAGCAGCATTGACGGGAACACTGAAGCTTTCTTT. Its translation: CASSIDGNTEAFF.